Included here is one T cell receptor (beta chain) sequence, with context. Authors' methods: For nucleated cells, counts were estimated from reference gene primer amplification. Only in-frame clones appear in the TCRdb table, and some are missing; sequencing was by immunoSEQ multiplex PCR. V and J calls and clone size come straight from that table; D and trimming were deduced from the DNA. This sample has almost 55,000 clones, with about 90% found just once. The sample is drawn from a study of blood T cell repertoires in COVID-19. The overall study: PBMCs, B-cell-depleted T cells, or T cells provided the cDNA or gDNA that made up the material.

Specimen: peripheral blood. The sequence came from a human donor in a cohort sampled during active COVID-19.

For the CDR3, the DNA is TGTGCCAGCAGCCCAGGGACAGGGACGGCTGGGGCCAACGTCCTGACTTTC. It specifies CASSPGTGTAGANVLTF. The chain combines TRBV5-6 with TRBJ2-6, with 9 positions matching TRBD1. Looked up from germline, CDR1 is SGHDT and CDR2 is YYEEEE. The CDR3 is 17 amino acids. Trimming at V came to 4 bases and at J to 2 bases, leaving 7 bases not matched to a gene. The variable domain in full, with the rest retrieved from reference TRBV5-6 and TRBJ2-6, is DAGVTQSPTHLIKTRGQQVTLRCSPKSGHDTVSWYQQALGQGPQFIFQYYEEEERQRGNFPDRFSGHQFPNYSSELNVNALLLGDSALYLCASSPGTGTAGANVLTFGAGSRLTVL.